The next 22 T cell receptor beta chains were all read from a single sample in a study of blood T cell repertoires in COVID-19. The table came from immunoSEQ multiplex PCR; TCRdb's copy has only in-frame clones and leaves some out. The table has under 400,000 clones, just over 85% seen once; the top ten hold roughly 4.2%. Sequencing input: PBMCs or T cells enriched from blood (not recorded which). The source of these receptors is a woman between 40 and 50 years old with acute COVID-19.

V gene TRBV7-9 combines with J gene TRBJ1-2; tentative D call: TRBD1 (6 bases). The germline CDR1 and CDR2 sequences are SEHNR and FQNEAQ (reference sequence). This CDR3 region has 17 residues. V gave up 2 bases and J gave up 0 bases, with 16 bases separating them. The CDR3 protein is CASSLPPPDRANYGYTF. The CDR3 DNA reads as TGTGCCAGCAGCTTACCCCCCCCGGACAGAGCTAACTATGGCTACACCTTC.

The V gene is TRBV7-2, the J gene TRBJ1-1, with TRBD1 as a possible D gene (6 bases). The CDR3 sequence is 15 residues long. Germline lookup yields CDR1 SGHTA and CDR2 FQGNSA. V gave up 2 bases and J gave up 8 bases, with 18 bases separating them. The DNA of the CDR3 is TGTGCCAGCAGCTTAAAACCACAGGGTCGGACCGAAGCTTTCTTT. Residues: CASSLKPQGRTEAFF.

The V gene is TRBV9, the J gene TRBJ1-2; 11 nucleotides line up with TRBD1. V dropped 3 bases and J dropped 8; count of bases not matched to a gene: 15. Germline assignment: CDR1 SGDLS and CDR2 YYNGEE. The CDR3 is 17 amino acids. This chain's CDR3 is CASSAPQGQGALKGYTF. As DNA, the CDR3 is TGTGCCAGCAGCGCCCCACAAGGACAGGGGGCGTTAAAGGGCTACACCTTC.

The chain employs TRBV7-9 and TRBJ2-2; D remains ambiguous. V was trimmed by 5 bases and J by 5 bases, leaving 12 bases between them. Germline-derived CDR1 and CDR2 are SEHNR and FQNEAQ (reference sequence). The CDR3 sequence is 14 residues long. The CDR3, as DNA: TGTGCCAGCAGCCAGATGGCCCAGACCGGGGAGCTGTTTTTT. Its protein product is CASSQMAQTGELFF.

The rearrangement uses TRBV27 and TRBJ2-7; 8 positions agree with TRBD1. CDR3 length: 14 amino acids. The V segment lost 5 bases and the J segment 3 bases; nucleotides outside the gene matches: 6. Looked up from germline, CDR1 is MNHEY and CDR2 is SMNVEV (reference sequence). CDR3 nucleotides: TGTGCCAGCAGTCCGACAGGGGAGGTCTACGAGCAGTACTTC. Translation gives CASSPTGEVYEQYF.

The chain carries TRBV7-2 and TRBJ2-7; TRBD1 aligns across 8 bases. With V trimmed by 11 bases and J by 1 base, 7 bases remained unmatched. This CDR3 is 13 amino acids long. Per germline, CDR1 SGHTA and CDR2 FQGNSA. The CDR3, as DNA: TGTGCCGTCTATGACAGGGGTTCCTACGAGCAGTACTTC. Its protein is CAVYDRGSYEQYF.

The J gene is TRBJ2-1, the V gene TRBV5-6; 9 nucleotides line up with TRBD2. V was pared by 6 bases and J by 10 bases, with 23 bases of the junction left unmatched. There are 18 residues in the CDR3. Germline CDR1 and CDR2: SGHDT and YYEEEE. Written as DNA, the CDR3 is TGTGCCAGCAACCCCCTCTTAGCGGGAGAGGGGTCCAGATCAGAGCAGTTCTTC. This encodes CASNPLLAGEGSRSEQFF.

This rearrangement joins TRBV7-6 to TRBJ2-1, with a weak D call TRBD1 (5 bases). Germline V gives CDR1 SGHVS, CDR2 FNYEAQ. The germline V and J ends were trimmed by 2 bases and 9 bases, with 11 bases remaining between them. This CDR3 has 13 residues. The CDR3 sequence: CASSLLLGREQFF. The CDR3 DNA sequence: TGTGCCAGCAGCTTACTATTGGGGCGTGAGCAGTTCTTC.

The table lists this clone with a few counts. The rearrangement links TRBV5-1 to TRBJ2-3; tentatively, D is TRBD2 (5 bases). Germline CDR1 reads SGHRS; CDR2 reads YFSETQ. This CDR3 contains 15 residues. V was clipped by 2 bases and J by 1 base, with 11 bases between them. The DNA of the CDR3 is TGCGCCAGCAGCTTCCGTGGGGAGCGCACAGATACGCAGTATTTT. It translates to CASSFRGERTDTQYF.

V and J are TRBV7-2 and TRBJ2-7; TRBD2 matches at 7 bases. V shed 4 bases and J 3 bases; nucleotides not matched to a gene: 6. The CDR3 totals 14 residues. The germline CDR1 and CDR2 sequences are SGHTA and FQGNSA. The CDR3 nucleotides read TGTGCCAGCAGCTGGTTAGCGGGCCTCTACGAGCAGTACTTC. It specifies CASSWLAGLYEQYF.

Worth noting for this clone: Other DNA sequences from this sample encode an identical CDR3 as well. DNA of the CDR3: TGTGCCAGCAGAAGGACAGTGAACACTGAAGCTTTCTTT. Amino acid sequence: CASRRTVNTEAFF. V is TRBV6-5 and J is TRBJ1-1; a weak D match, TRBD1 (6 bases). The CDR3 length is 13 residues. Trimming removed 6 bases from V and 0 bases from J, with 8 bases in between. CDR1 MNHEY and CDR2 SVGAGI come from the germline V gene.

The CDR3: CASSASGNIQYF. For the CDR3, the DNA is TGTGCCAGCAGCGCCTCGGGGAACATTCAGTACTTC. The V and J genes are TRBV7-6 and TRBJ2-4, with D perhaps TRBD2 (5 bases). The CDR3 extends over 12 amino acids. The germline gives CDR1 SGHVS, CDR2 FNYEAQ. Trimming stripped 5 bases from V and 7 bases from J, with 9 bases between.

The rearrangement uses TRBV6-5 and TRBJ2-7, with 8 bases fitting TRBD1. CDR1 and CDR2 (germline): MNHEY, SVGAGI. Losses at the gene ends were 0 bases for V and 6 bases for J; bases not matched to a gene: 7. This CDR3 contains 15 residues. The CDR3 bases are TGTGCCAGCAGTTACTCTCGGACAGGGATTAGCGAGCAGTACTTC. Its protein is CASSYSRTGISEQYF.

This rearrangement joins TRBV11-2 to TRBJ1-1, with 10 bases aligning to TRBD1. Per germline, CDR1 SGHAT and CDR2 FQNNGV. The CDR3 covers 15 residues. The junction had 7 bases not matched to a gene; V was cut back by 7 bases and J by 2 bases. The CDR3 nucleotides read TGTGCCAGCACCACCAGGACAGGGGGTAACACTGAAGCTTTCTTT. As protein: CASTTRTGGNTEAFF.

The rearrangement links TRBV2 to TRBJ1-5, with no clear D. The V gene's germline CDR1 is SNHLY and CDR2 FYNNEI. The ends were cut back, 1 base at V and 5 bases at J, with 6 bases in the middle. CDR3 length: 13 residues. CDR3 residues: CASSEGGDQPQHF. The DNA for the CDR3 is TGTGCCAGCAGTGAAGGAGGTGATCAGCCCCAGCATTTT.

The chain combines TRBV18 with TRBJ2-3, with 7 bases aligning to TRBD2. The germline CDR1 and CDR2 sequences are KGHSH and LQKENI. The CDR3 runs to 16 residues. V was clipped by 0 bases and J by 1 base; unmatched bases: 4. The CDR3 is CASSPPGLAGTDTQYF. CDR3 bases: TGTGCCAGCTCACCACCAGGCCTAGCGGGCACAGATACGCAGTATTTT.

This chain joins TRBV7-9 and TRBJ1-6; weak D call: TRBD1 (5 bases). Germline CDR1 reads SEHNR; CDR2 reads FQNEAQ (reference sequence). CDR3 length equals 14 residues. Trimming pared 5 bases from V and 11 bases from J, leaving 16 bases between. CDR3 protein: CASSLPGLTTPLHF. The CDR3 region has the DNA TGTGCCAGCAGCCTGCCGGGACTAACGACACCCCTCCACTTT.

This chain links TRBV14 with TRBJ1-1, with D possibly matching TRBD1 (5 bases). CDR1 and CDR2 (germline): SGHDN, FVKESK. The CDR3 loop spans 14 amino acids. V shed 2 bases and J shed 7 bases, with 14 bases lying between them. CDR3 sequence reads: CASSQRRRGSEAFF. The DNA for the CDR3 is TGTGCCAGCAGCCAACGTCGGAGGGGAAGTGAAGCTTTCTTT.

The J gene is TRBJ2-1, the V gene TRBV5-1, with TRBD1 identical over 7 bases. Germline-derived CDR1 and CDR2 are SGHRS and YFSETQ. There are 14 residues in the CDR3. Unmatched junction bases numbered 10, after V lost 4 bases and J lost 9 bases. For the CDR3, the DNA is TGCGCCAGCAGCCCCGGACAGGTGGGGAGTGAGCAGTTCTTC. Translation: CASSPGQVGSEQFF.

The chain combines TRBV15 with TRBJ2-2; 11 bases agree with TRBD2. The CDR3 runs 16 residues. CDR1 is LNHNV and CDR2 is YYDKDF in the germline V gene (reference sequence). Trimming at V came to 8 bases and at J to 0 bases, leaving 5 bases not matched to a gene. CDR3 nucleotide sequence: TGTGCCACCGAAGGACTAGCGGGTGCGAACACCGGGGAGCTGTTTTTT. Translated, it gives CATEGLAGANTGELFF.

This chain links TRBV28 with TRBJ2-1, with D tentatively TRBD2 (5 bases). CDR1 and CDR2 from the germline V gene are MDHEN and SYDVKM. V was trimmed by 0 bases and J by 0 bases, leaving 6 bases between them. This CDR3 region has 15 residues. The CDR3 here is CASSLWGSSYNEQFF. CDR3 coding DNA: TGTGCCAGCAGTTTATGGGGGAGCTCCTACAATGAGCAGTTCTTC.

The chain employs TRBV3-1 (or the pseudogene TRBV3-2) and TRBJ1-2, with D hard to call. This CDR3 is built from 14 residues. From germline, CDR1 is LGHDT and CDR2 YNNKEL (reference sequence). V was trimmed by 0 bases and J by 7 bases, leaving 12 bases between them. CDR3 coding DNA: TGTGCCAGCAGCCAAGATATCCAGAGGATTGGCTACACCTTC. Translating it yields CASSQDIQRIGYTF.